One and the same sample provided the 16 T cell receptor beta chains below, sequenced in a study of T cell repertoires in cytomegalovirus infection. TCRdb fed the reads into MiXCR, producing one record per CDR3 protein. The top ten clones hold around 13% of a sample with more than 350,000 distinct CDR3 sequences, approximately 33% of them seen once. The material sequenced was PBMCs. Every receptor here comes from a human donor in good health (CMV status not recorded). Some clones in this sample may be carry-over from other donors' samples.

This clonotype has at least ten counts. This chain joins TRBV6-6 and TRBJ1-2; 7 bases line up with TRBD1. The CDR3 is made up of 14 amino acids. The V gene's germline CDR1 is MNHNY and CDR2 SVGAGI (reference sequence). V lost 3 bases to trimming and J lost 4 bases; unmatched junction nucleotides: 5. CDR3 DNA: TGTGCCAGCAGTTATTCGGACAGGTCCTATGGCTACACCTTC. Protein sequence: CASSYSDRSYGYTF.

This clonotype showed up many times. V gene TRBV7-8 combines with J gene TRBJ2-5, with 11 bases matching TRBD2. The junction had 14 bases not matched to a gene; V was cut back by 0 bases and J by 2 bases. The CDR3 consists of 20 residues. Germline CDR1 is SGHVS and CDR2 is FQNEAQ. The CDR3 loop reads CASSLAEILAGEKYQETQYF. The CDR3 DNA follows: TGTGCCAGCAGCTTAGCCGAAATACTAGCGGGGGAAAAGTATCAAGAGACCCAGTACTTC. The variable domain in full, with the rest retrieved from reference TRBV7-8 and TRBJ2-5, is GAGVSQSPRYKVAKRGQDVALRCDPISGHVSLFWYQQALGQGPEFLTYFQNEAQLDKSGLPSDRFFAERPEGSVSTLKIQRTQQEDSAVYLCASSLAEILAGEKYQETQYFGPGTRLLVL.

This clonotype was detected a few times. The chain couples TRBV4-3 to TRBJ1-5; D may be TRBD1 (5 bases). Trimming removed 1 base from V and 9 bases from J, with 10 bases in between. This CDR3 is 13 amino acids long. Germline CDR1 LGHNA, CDR2 YSLEER. The CDR3: CASSQGGVGPQHF. The CDR3 nucleotides read TGCGCCAGCAGCCAAGGGGGGGTGGGGCCCCAGCATTTT.

This chain joins TRBV7-9 and TRBJ2-1; 7 bases match TRBD1. Unmatched junction bases numbered 6, after V lost 8 bases and J lost 5 bases. In germline, CDR1 is SEHNR, CDR2 FQNEAQ (reference sequence). The CDR3 has 13 residues. This CDR3 reads CASGRQGDNEQFF. The CDR3 nucleotides are TGTGCCAGCGGACGCCAGGGGGACAATGAGCAGTTCTTC.

This chain uses TRBV19 with TRBJ1-1; weak D call: TRBD1 (6 bases). V lost 4 bases to trimming and J lost 1 base, with 16 bases between them. From germline, CDR1 is LNHDA and CDR2 SQIVND (reference sequence). The CDR3 is made up of 16 amino acids. The CDR3: CASSTWGQRGNTEAFF. For the CDR3, the DNA is TGTGCCAGTAGTACCTGGGGACAAAGGGGGAACACTGAAGCTTTCTTT. Together with reference TRBV19 and TRBJ1-1, the CDR3 gives the full variable domain: DGGITQSPKYLFRKEGQNVTLSCEQNLNHDAMYWYRQDPGQGLRLIYYSQIVNDFQKGDIAEGYSVSREKKESFPLTVTSAQKNPTAFYLCASSTWGQRGNTEAFFGQGTRLTVV.

The gene calls are TRBV12-3 or TRBV12-4 and TRBJ1-3, with a tentative D call TRBD1 (5 bases). V lost 9 bases to trimming and J lost 4 bases, with 16 bases between them. This CDR3 has 14 residues. CDR3 amino acids: CASTPGRGGNTIYF. CDR3 DNA: TGTGCCAGTACTCCGGGGCGAGGAGGAAACACCATATATTTT.

This clonotype was counted only a few times. The rearrangement joins TRBV10-3 to TRBJ1-2, with D hard to call. V was pared by 10 bases and J by 3 bases, with 24 bases between. CDR1 and CDR2 from the germline V gene are ENHRY and SYGVKD. The CDR3 has 16 residues. The CDR3 nucleotides are TGTGCCACACGTCCGGCCGGCGAAGTGGGAGACTATGGCTACACCTTC. It specifies CATRPAGEVGDYGYTF.

V gene TRBV6-6 combines with J gene TRBJ2-5, with D perhaps TRBD2 (5 bases). Germline CDR1 is MNHNY and CDR2 is SVGAGI (reference sequence). V dropped 2 bases and J dropped 4 bases, with 17 bases sitting between them. The CDR3 consists of 16 residues. DNA of the CDR3: TGTGCCAGCAGTTACACCGGTCTGAGGAGGAGAGAGACCCAGTACTTC. Its protein product is CASSYTGLRRRETQYF.

This clonotype was observed a few times. The CDR3 loop reads CASSTTGQNYGYTF. The CDR3 coding sequence is TGCGCCAGCAGCACAACGGGACAGAACTATGGCTACACCTTC. The chain combines TRBV4-1 with TRBJ1-2; 7 bases line up with TRBD1. V shed 5 bases and J 2 bases; nucleotides not matched to a gene: 5. CDR1 MGHRA and CDR2 YSYEKL come from the germline V gene. The CDR3 is 14 residues long.

The genes are TRBV20-1 and TRBJ2-7, with 11 nucleotides matching TRBD1. Germline CDR1 is DFQATT and CDR2 is SNEGSKA (reference sequence). CDR3 length equals 15 residues. The junction had 12 bases not matched to a gene; V was cut back by 4 bases and J by 7 bases. CDR3 loop: CSAKHRDRGRIEQYF. The CDR3 region has the DNA TGCAGTGCTAAGCACCGGGACAGGGGGAGGATAGAGCAGTACTTC.

The V gene is TRBV20-1, the J gene TRBJ2-2, with D unclear. V lost 1 base and J 2 bases, leaving 11 bases between the germline ends. The CDR3 sequence is 15 residues long. The V gene's germline CDR1 is DFQATT and CDR2 SNEGSKA (reference sequence). CDR3: CSARGGLLNTGELFF. CDR3 in DNA: TGCAGTGCTAGAGGCGGCCTCTTAAACACCGGGGAGCTGTTTTTT.

The rearrangement links TRBV5-5 to TRBJ2-3; 9 bases are a match to TRBD1. The CDR3 length is 15 residues. Trimming removed 4 bases from V and 1 base from J; junction bases left unmatched: 4. In germline, CDR1 is SGHKS, CDR2 YYEKEE (reference sequence). This chain's CDR3 is CASSRGTGRTDTQYF. Here the CDR3 DNA reads TGTGCCAGCAGCCGTGGGACAGGGCGCACAGATACGCAGTATTTT.

The chain has TRBV5-1 and TRBJ2-1, with 10 bases aligning to TRBD2. This CDR3 contains 15 residues. Germline CDR1 is SGHRS and CDR2 is YFSETQ. V was pared by 4 bases and J by 10 bases, with 11 bases of the junction left unmatched. The CDR3 loop is CASSHSGGPGEEQFF. The CDR3 nucleotides are TGCGCCAGCAGCCATAGCGGGGGGCCAGGCGAAGAGCAGTTCTTC.

This clonotype was observed a few times. The rearrangement links TRBV4-1 to TRBJ1-3, with D perhaps TRBD1 (5 bases). V lost 4 bases, J lost 3 bases, and 22 bases lay in between. The CDR3 is 18 amino acids. Germline CDR1 is MGHRA and CDR2 is YSYEKL. The CDR3 bases are TGCGCCAGCAGCCTGTATACAGGAATTAGGTTGGGTGGAAACACCATATATTTT. Its protein product is CASSLYTGIRLGGNTIYF.

This chain joins TRBV6-9 and TRBJ2-7, with D possibly matching TRBD2 (5 bases). CDR3 length equals 11 residues. The V gene's germline CDR1 is MNHGY and CDR2 SVAAGI. V was clipped by 5 bases and J by 8 bases, with 10 bases between them. This chain's CDR3 is CASSRDLQQYF. DNA of the CDR3: TGTGCCAGCAGTCGGGATCTGCAGCAGTACTTC.

Notes on this clonotype: A read error is possible here, since a much larger clone lies one base away. The gene calls are TRBV11-3 and TRBJ1-1, with D perhaps TRBD1 (6 bases). The CDR3 covers 12 residues. Germline loops: CDR1 SGHNT, CDR2 YENEEA. The CDR3: CASRLGQSEAFF. The CDR3 region has the DNA TGTGCCAGCCGCTTAGGACAGTCCGAAGCTTTCTTT.